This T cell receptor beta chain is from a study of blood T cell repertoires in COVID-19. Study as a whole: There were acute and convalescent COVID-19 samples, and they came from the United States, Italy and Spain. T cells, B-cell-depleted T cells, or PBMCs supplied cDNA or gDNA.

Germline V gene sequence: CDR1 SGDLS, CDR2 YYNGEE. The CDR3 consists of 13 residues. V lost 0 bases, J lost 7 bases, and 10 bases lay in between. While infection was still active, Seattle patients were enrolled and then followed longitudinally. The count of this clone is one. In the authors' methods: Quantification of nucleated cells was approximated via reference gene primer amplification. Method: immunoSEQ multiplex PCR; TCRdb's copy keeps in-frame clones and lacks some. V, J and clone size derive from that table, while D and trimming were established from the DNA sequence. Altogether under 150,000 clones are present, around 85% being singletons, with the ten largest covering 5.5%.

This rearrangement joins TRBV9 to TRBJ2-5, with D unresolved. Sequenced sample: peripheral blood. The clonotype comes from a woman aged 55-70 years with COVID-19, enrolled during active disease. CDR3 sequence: CASSVDLRGTQYF. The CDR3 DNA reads TGTGCCAGCAGCGTAGACCTGAGAGGGACCCAGTACTTC.